The 23 T cell receptor beta chains below all came from one sample that was sequenced in a study of blood T cell repertoires in COVID-19. Only in-frame clones appear in the TCRdb table, and some are missing; sequencing was by immunoSEQ multiplex PCR. The sample carries approximately 290,000 clones, about nine tenths recorded once. Source material: peripheral blood. The receptors shown here come from a man between 18 and 29 years old with active or convalescent COVID-19.

The J gene is TRBJ2-4, the V gene TRBV7-2, with a tentative D call TRBD2 (6 bases). The V end lost 5 bases, the J end lost 1 base, and 21 bases lay between the germline ends. From germline, CDR1 is SGHTA and CDR2 FQGNSA. The CDR3 totals 18 residues. CDR3 protein: CASSGISVRSGAKNIQYF. CDR3 DNA sequence: TGTGCCAGCAGCGGTATTTCGGTACGGAGCGGGGCCAAAAACATTCAGTACTTC.

This clone was seen once. V gene TRBV28 combines with J gene TRBJ1-2; D is ambiguous. Trimming shortened V by 5 bases and J by 3 bases, and 13 bases separated the two germline ends. Germline loops: CDR1 MDHEN, CDR2 SYDVKM. The CDR3 runs 14 residues. CDR3 in DNA: TGTGCCAGCAGTCATGAGCGGCGCTACTATGGCTACACCTTC. Its protein product is CASSHERRYYGYTF.

The gene calls are TRBV27 and TRBJ2-6, with 12 nucleotides matching TRBD2. Germline V gene data show CDR1 as MNHEY and CDR2 as SMNVEV (reference sequence). The CDR3 sequence is 17 residues long. Germline trimming cut 5 bases from V and 0 bases from J; bases unmatched to any gene: 2. The CDR3 bases are TGTGCCAGCAGTCCGGGACTAGCGGGCTCTGGGGCCAACGTCCTGACTTTC. This gives the protein CASSPGLAGSGANVLTF.

The V call is TRBV5-1, the J call TRBJ2-6; D not certain. Germline assignment: CDR1 SGHRS and CDR2 YFSETQ. The CDR3 runs to 17 residues. Trimming removed 0 bases from V and 0 bases from J, with 10 bases in between. CDR3 coding DNA: TGCGCCAGCAGCTTGGGTGAGAGGTACTCTGGGGCCAACGTCCTGACTTTC. It is translated as CASSLGERYSGANVLTF.

The V and J genes are TRBV5-5 and TRBJ2-7; maybe TRBD2 (6 bases). Deletions cut 4 bases from V and 0 bases from J, with 11 bases between. The germline CDR1 and CDR2 sequences are SGHKS and YYEKEE (reference sequence). The CDR3 length is 14 residues. The CDR3: CASSIGGSSYEQYF. CDR3 nucleotides: TGTGCCAGCAGCATCGGGGGTTCCTCCTACGAGCAGTACTTC. The entire variable domain, with the rest obtained from reference TRBV5-5 and TRBJ2-7, is as follows: DAGVTQSPTHLIKTRGQQVTLRCSPISGHKSVSWYQQVLGQGPQFIFQYYEKEERGRGNFPDRFSARQFPNYSSELNVNALLLGDSALYLCASSIGGSSYEQYFGPGTRLTVT.

This sequence joins TRBV5-5 and TRBJ1-1, with unresolved D. The CDR3 contains 14 residues. The germline CDR1 and CDR2 sequences are SGHKS and YYEKEE (reference sequence). Between the trimmed V and J ends, which lost 2 bases and 4 bases, there was a span of 12 bases. CDR3 in amino acids: CASSFNRWSTEAFF. In DNA, the CDR3 is TGTGCCAGCAGCTTCAACCGTTGGAGCACTGAAGCTTTCTTT.

The chain carries TRBV6-5 and TRBJ1-1; 7 nucleotides match TRBD1. The CDR3 runs 15 residues. Germline V gene data show CDR1 as MNHEY and CDR2 as SVGAGI. The V and J ends lost 5 bases and 1 base, in that order; junction bases with no gene match: 7. The CDR3 here is CASSPLGQQNTEAFF. The CDR3 DNA is TGTGCCAGCAGTCCGTTGGGACAGCAGAACACTGAAGCTTTCTTT.

The rearrangement links TRBV2 to TRBJ2-3; 10 nucleotides align to TRBD1. This CDR3 contains 14 residues. V was pared by 4 bases and J by 6 bases, with 4 bases of the junction left unmatched. Germline CDR1 SNHLY, CDR2 FYNNEI. Here the CDR3 DNA reads TGTGCCAGCAGTGGACAGGGGGCGATTGATACGCAGTATTTT. This gives the protein CASSGQGAIDTQYF.

The chain couples TRBV6-2 or TRBV6-3 to TRBJ2-2, with D possibly being TRBD2 (5 bases). The CDR3 is 14 amino acids. From germline, CDR1 is MNHEY and CDR2 SVGEGT. V lost 5 bases and J lost 5, with 12 bases in between. The CDR3 sequence: CASSPGFETGELFF. CDR3 sequence (DNA): TGTGCCAGCAGTCCGGGGTTTGAGACCGGGGAGCTGTTTTTT.

The CDR3 loop reads CASRDSATNEKLFF. The DNA of the CDR3 is TGTGCCAGCCGGGACAGTGCAACTAATGAAAAACTGTTTTTT. The genes are TRBV6-5 and TRBJ1-4; 7 nucleotides align to TRBD1. Germline trimming cut 8 bases from V and 0 bases from J; bases unmatched to any gene: 3. The CDR3 is 14 residues long. Germline V CDR1 and CDR2: MNHEY, SVGAGI.

J is TRBJ1-1 and V is TRBV28; D gene uncertain. This CDR3 has 14 residues. CDR1 is MDHEN and CDR2 is SYDVKM in the germline V gene. V was cut by 6 bases and J by 0 bases, with 11 bases left in between. The CDR3 here is CASRGRILNTEAFF. The CDR3 nucleotides are TGTGCCAGCAGGGGCAGGATCCTGAACACTGAAGCTTTCTTT.

The chain combines TRBV6-2 or TRBV6-3 with TRBJ1-4, with no clear D. Germline V CDR1 and CDR2: MNHEY, SVGEGT. V was clipped by 0 bases and J by 6 bases, with 11 bases between them. CDR3 length equals 15 residues. For the CDR3, the DNA is TGTGCCAGCAGTTACTCCAGCTCGCAGGATGAAAAACTGTTTTTT. This sequence encodes CASSYSSSQDEKLFF.

The chain uses TRBV10-3 and TRBJ2-1, with 11 bases fitting TRBD2. V was pared by 10 bases and J by 3 bases, with 8 bases of the junction left unmatched. The V gene's germline CDR1 is ENHRY and CDR2 SYGVKD. There are 15 residues in the CDR3. The CDR3 DNA follows: TGTGCCACAAGAACGGGACTAGCGGTCTACAATGAGCAGTTCTTC. The encoded protein is CATRTGLAVYNEQFF.

This chain uses TRBV4-3 with TRBJ1-1, with D unclear. The germline V and J ends were trimmed by 2 bases and 11 bases, with 15 bases remaining between them. CDR1 LGHNA and CDR2 YSLEER come from the germline V gene. This CDR3 region has 13 residues. CDR3 bases: TGCGCCAGCAGCCAATTTTTTATGAGTACGGCTTTCTTT. This sequence encodes CASSQFFMSTAFF.

The chain recombines TRBV9 with TRBJ2-2, with TRBD2 as a possible D gene (6 bases). Germline values: CDR1 SGDLS, CDR2 YYNGEE. The CDR3 runs 16 residues. V was cut by 0 bases and J by 0 bases, with 9 bases left in between. This CDR3 reads CASSVAGEPNTGELFF. CDR3 DNA: TGTGCCAGCAGCGTAGCGGGGGAGCCGAACACCGGGGAGCTGTTTTTT. Full variable domain (remainder filled in from reference TRBV9 and TRBJ2-2): DSGVTQTPKHLITATGQRVTLRCSPRSGDLSVYWYQQSLDQGLQFLIQYYNGEERAKGNILERFSAQQFPDLHSELNLSSLELGDSALYFCASSVAGEPNTGELFFGEGSRLTVL.

The J gene is TRBJ2-7, the V gene TRBV7-9; 10 bases are shared with TRBD2. CDR3 length: 14 amino acids. CDR1 is SEHNR, CDR2 FQNEAQ, per germline (reference sequence). V gave up 5 bases and J gave up 2 bases; unmatched junction bases: 3. The DNA of the CDR3 is TGTGCCAGCAGCCAGAGCGGGGGGGCCTACGAGCAGTACTTC. The encoded protein is CASSQSGGAYEQYF. Complete variable domain (other parts from reference TRBV7-9 and TRBJ2-7): DTGVSQNPRHKITKRGQNVTFRCDPISEHNRLYWYRQTLGQGPEFLTYFQNEAQLEKSRLLSDRFSAERPKGSFSTLEIQRTEQGDSAMYLCASSQSGGAYEQYFGPGTRLTVT.

This clone was observed once. The rearrangement links TRBV7-8 to TRBJ2-1, with D maybe TRBD1 (5 bases). V dropped 4 bases and J dropped 0 bases, with 13 bases sitting between them. This CDR3 contains 16 residues. Germline V gene data show CDR1 as SGHVS and CDR2 as FQNEAQ. The CDR3 DNA reads TGTGCCAGCAGCTCCCGACAGTATAGCTCCTACAATGAGCAGTTCTTC. As protein: CASSSRQYSSYNEQFF.

The chain carries TRBV28 and TRBJ1-3; D is possibly TRBD1 (5 bases). This CDR3 spans 14 amino acids. V was shortened by 4 bases and J by 0 bases, with 7 bases between the two germline ends. Germline assignment: CDR1 MDHEN and CDR2 SYDVKM. CDR3 coding DNA: TGTGCCAGCAGTTCCGGGGGCTCTGGAAACACCATATATTTT. The encoded protein is CASSSGGSGNTIYF.

The rearrangement joins TRBV6-1 to TRBJ1-2; TRBD1 is a possible D gene (6 bases). CDR1 and CDR2 from the germline V gene are MNHNS and SASEGT. Trimming took off 1 base at V and 0 bases at J, with 12 bases between the two ends. The CDR3 covers 16 residues. The CDR3 reads CASSEGGGATNYGYTF. The CDR3 DNA follows: TGTGCCAGCAGTGAAGGGGGGGGCGCGACTAACTATGGCTACACCTTC.

The chain employs TRBV7-3 and TRBJ2-7; the match to TRBD1 covers 8 bases. This CDR3 comprises 14 residues. CDR1 is SGHTA and CDR2 is FQGTGA in the germline V gene. V lost 4 bases, J lost 5 bases, and 7 bases stayed unmatched. CDR3 residues: CASSSGVTGDEQYF. The CDR3 coding sequence is TGTGCCAGCAGCTCAGGAGTGACAGGGGACGAGCAGTACTTC.

V gene TRBV15 combines with J gene TRBJ1-5, with 8 nucleotides matching TRBD1. Germline-derived CDR1 and CDR2 are LNHNV and YYDKDF (reference sequence). The length of the CDR3 is 14 residues. The V gene end was trimmed by 5 bases and the J gene end by 2 bases; junction bases not matched to a gene: 2. The DNA for the CDR3 is TGTGCCACCAGCGGACAGGGTGGCAATCAGCCCCAGCATTTT. Encoded protein: CATSGQGGNQPQHF.

The chain carries TRBV4-1 and TRBJ1-2, with D possibly TRBD1 on 6 matching bases. V was trimmed by 0 bases and J by 5 bases, leaving 16 bases between them. The CDR3 is made up of 16 amino acids. Germline V gives CDR1 MGHRA, CDR2 YSYEKL. This CDR3 is CASSQDRARGGYGYTF. The CDR3 DNA reads TGCGCCAGCAGCCAAGATAGAGCCAGGGGAGGGTATGGCTACACCTTC.

The table lists this clone with a count of one. V usage is TRBV6-5 and J usage is TRBJ1-4; possibly TRBD1 for D (5 bases). The CDR3 spans 14 residues. The V gene lost 7 bases and the J gene lost 4 bases, with 13 bases spanning the gap. Germline CDR1 is MNHEY and CDR2 is SVGAGI. The CDR3 sequence is CASKFGGSNEKLFF. The DNA for the CDR3 is TGTGCCAGCAAGTTCGGGGGAAGTAATGAAAAACTGTTTTTT.